This T cell receptor beta chain was recovered during a study of blood T cell repertoires in COVID-19. Across the whole study: The United States, Italy and Spain supplied acute and convalescent COVID-19 samples. PBMCs, B-cell-depleted T cells, or T cells provided the cDNA or gDNA that made up the material.

Only in-frame clones appear in the TCRdb table, and some are missing; sequencing was by immunoSEQ multiplex PCR. Here the sample spans tens of thousands of clones, around 88% being singletons. This CDR3 contains 13 residues. Germline assignment: CDR1 GTSNPN and CDR2 SVGIG (reference sequence). V shed 3 bases and J shed 8 bases, with 16 bases lying between them. Sequences were obtained from peripheral blood. The sequence derives from a woman of 80 years or more with active or convalescent COVID-19. The genes are TRBV30 and TRBJ1-2; D possibly corresponds to TRBD1 (5 bases). CDR3 sequence: CAWSHGGGVGYTF. CDR3 sequence (DNA): TGTGCCTGGAGCCATGGCGGAGGGGTGGGCTACACCTTC.